This entry concerns a single TCR beta chain. Antigen: not known. PCR primers comprised 60 Vbeta and 13 Jbeta primers. The assay was immunoSEQ multiplex PCR, and TCRdb's table has in-frame clones only and misses some. The table has about 130,000 clones, roughly four fifths seen once; the top ten hold about 2%. This entry is derived from a study of cytomegalovirus exposure and HLA in healthy donors. On the study more broadly: Early on, a data release was issued that held some 91 million unique TCRs from HLA-typed donors.

Notes on the study in general: In vitro checks showed that a few CMV-associated chains really do target CMV antigens.

V was clipped by 5 bases and J by 6 bases, with 9 bases between them. The CDR3 totals 12 residues. Germline lookup yields CDR1 SGHRS and CDR2 YFSETQ. The chain couples TRBV5-1 to TRBJ2-1, with a tentative D call TRBD1 (6 bases). The sequence was collected from a man aged 45-65 years in good health and CMV-seronegative. Sequences were obtained from PBMCs. In nucleotides, the CDR3 is TGCGCCAGCAGAGTGACAGGCAATGAGCAGTTCTTC. It codes for CASRVTGNEQFF.